This T cell receptor beta chain was documented in a study of response to subunit inactivated influenza vaccine. TCRdb itself ran the RT-PCR reads through MiXCR, one entry per CDR3 protein. Of about 520,000 distinct CDR3 sequences in the sample, over 25% were seen once. The V end lost 2 bases, the J end lost 0 bases, and 14 bases lay between the germline ends. The V gene's germline CDR1 is DFQATT and CDR2 SNEGSKA (reference sequence). The CDR3 is made up of 16 amino acids. This clonotype has more than one count but fewer than ten. The antigen is unknown. Notes on the study in general: It was the authors' suggestion that each seasonal influenza vaccination recruits few new T cells.

The chain links TRBV20-1 to TRBJ2-1; D perhaps matches TRBD2 (5 bases). The clonotype comes from a man over 45 who received an inactivated influenza vaccine. Sequenced material: CD4+ T cells sorted from PBMCs, taken roughly 5 days after vaccination. DNA for the CDR3: TGCAGTGCTAGACCTCAGGAGCGGCTCTCCTACAATGAGCAGTTCTTC. It yields the protein CSARPQERLSYNEQFF.